The clone carrying this TCR beta chain was counted a single time. This entry belongs to a study of CD4 T cells in relation to SARS-CoV-2 and coronaviruses. Across the study: The HLA restriction of the shared crossreactive spike epitopes was mapped.

The CDR3 has 11 amino acids. Germline V lookup: CDR1 DFQATT, CDR2 SNEGSKA (reference sequence). With 3 bases removed from V and 5 bases from J, the gap between germline ends came to 8 bases. Unexposed donor CD4+ T cells date from 2011-2018, before the COVID-19 pandemic. Profiled with immunoSEQ multiplex PCR; TCRdb holds only in-frame clones, not every one. The repertoire holds about 59,000 clones, with 70% to 90% as singletons. This clonotype originated in a human donor in good health. Sequencing used memory CD4+ T cells from PBMCs. This sequence joins TRBV20-1 and TRBJ2-7, with D unclear. CDR3 residues: CSARKSHEQYF. DNA of the CDR3: TGCAGTGCTAGGAAGAGCCACGAGCAGTACTTC.